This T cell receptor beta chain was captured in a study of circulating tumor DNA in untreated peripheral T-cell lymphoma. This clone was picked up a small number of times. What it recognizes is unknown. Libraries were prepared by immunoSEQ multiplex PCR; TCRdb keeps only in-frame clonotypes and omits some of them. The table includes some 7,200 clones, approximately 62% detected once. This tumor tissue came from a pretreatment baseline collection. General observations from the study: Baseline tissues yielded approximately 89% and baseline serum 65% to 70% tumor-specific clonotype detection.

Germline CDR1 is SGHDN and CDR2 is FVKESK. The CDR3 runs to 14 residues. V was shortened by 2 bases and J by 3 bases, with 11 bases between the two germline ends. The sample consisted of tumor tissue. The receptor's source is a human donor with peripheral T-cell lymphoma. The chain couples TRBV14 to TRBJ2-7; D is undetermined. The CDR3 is CASSQFSRIYEQYF. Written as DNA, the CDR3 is TGTGCCAGCAGCCAATTCTCTAGAATCTACGAGCAGTACTTC.